This T cell receptor beta chain was captured by sequencing in a study of cytomegalovirus exposure and HLA in healthy donors. Overall study context: An earlier analysis found around 120 million unique TCR beta sequences from around 180 million T cells.

In the case of this clone: Its antigen is not identified.

Findings and limits, study-wide: For cytomegalovirus status, the classifier reportedly gave diagnoses with high specificity and sensitivity. The records held CMV serostatus as the only immune exposure information. Follow-up analysis later connected one missense variant in DCLRE1C with trimming of TCR beta V- and J-genes.

The PCR employed 60 Vbeta primers together with 13 Jbeta primers. This table comes from immunoSEQ multiplex PCR, and its TCRdb copy is limited to in-frame clones, with some not included. The sample has about 120,000 clones; approximately 80% are singletons. The CDR3 has 12 residues. Looked up from germline, CDR1 is MNHEY and CDR2 is SVGAGI. The trim removed 6 bases at V and 4 bases at J, leaving 3 bases unmatched. The sequenced sample was PBMCs. This clonotype was sampled from a man aged 18 to 29 in good health and CMV-seropositive. This rearrangement joins TRBV6-5 to TRBJ2-7; 7 bases are shared with TRBD1. The CDR3 nucleotides are TGTGCCAGCAGGGGGACAGCATACGAGCAGTACTTC. It yields the protein CASRGTAYEQYF.